Listed below are T cell receptor beta chains from one sample, sequenced in a study of T-cell reconstitution after alpha-beta-depleted transplantation in children. In TCRdb, the PCR reads were re-called with MiXCR into one record per CDR3 protein. This table holds over 70,000 distinct CDR3 sequences, 7.5% to 9.5% found once. The source was PBMCs from the stem cell graft donor, collected from the stem cell graft. The receptors shown here come from a human donor who donated a stem cell graft to a child with congenital amegakaryocytic thrombocytopenia. CDR3s include the opening cysteine and the closing phenylalanine or tryptophan. D genes are given only for firm matches. The size entry gives once, few, many, or a class for an expanded clone.

j_call d_call v_call clone_size cdr3_aa cdr3_nt
TRBJ2-5 - TRBV20-1 many CSATREAKRGETQYF TGCAGTGCTACCCGGGAAGCCAAAAGGGGAGAGACCCAGTACTTC
TRBJ1-6 - TRBV7-9 many CASTEGSYNSPLHF TGTGCCAGCACCGAAGGATCCTATAATTCACCCCTCCACTTT
TRBJ2-4 TRBD2 TRBV5-4 many CASSLGLAGSGNIQYF TGTGCCAGCAGCTTGGGGCTAGCGGGTTCGGGAAACATTCAGTACTTC
TRBJ2-2 TRBD1 TRBV12-3/TRBV12-4 many CASSLGTGVSGELFF TGTGCCAGCAGTTTAGGGACAGGGGTTTCCGGGGAGCTGTTTTTT
TRBJ2-6 - TRBV5-1 many CASSFPGPGANVLTF TGCGCCAGCAGCTTCCCCGGGCCTGGGGCCAACGTCCTGACTTTC
TRBJ2-2 - TRBV5-1 many CASSWNTGELFF TGCGCCAGCAGCTGGAACACCGGGGAGCTGTTTTTT
TRBJ1-5 - TRBV19 few CASSIVAGNHQPQHF TGTGCCAGTAGTATAGTGGCGGGCAACCATCAGCCCCAGCATTTT
TRBJ2-1 TRBD2 TRBV29-1 many CSAPGLADYNEQFF TGCAGCGCCCCGGGACTAGCGGATTACAATGAGCAGTTCTTC
TRBJ2-2 - TRBV5-5 many CASSFGPREVDTGELFF TGTGCCAGCAGCTTTGGACCGAGAGAAGTGGACACCGGGGAGCTGTTTTTT
TRBJ2-7 TRBD2 TRBV11-1 many CASSLARLAGQIIYEQYF TGTGCCAGCAGCTTAGCTCGGCTAGCGGGACAAATTATCTACGAGCAGTACTTC
TRBJ2-7 - TRBV3-1 many CASSHGKTVPEQYF TGTGCCAGCAGCCATGGGAAGACAGTACCCGAGCAGTACTTC
TRBJ2-1 - TRBV20-1 many CSAREIVQGRGEQFF TGCAGTGCTAGAGAGATCGTACAGGGGAGGGGTGAGCAGTTCTTC
TRBJ1-2 TRBD1 TRBV12-3/TRBV12-4 many CASRVGTGIYGYTF TGTGCCAGCAGGGTTGGGACAGGGATCTATGGCTACACCTTC
TRBJ2-7 TRBD1 TRBV3-1 many CASSARDRSHEQYF TGTGCCAGCAGCGCCCGGGACAGGTCCCACGAGCAGTACTTC
TRBJ2-7 - TRBV2 many CASRYGYEQYF TGTGCCAGCAGGTATGGCTACGAGCAGTACTTC
TRBJ1-4 - TRBV28 many CASSLVRGREKLFF TGTGCCAGCAGTTTGGTCCGGGGAAGGGAAAAACTGTTTTTT
TRBJ1-1 - TRBV19 many CASTIPHGNLGTEAFF TGTGCCAGTACTATTCCTCACGGAAACTTGGGCACTGAAGCTTTCTTT
TRBJ1-1 - TRBV29-1 many CSVRLTDGTEAFF TGCAGCGTCAGACTTACGGACGGCACTGAAGCTTTCTTT
TRBJ2-3 TRBD2 TRBV5-1 many CASSTQGLAGGDTQYF TGCGCCAGCAGCACCCAGGGACTAGCGGGGGGAGATACGCAGTATTTT
TRBJ2-3 - TRBV20-1 many CSAKDLITDTQYF TGCAGTGCAAAGGACTTGATCACAGATACGCAGTATTTT
TRBJ2-1 TRBD2 TRBV29-1 many CSVEGEGLAWDEQFF TGCAGCGTTGAAGGGGAGGGACTAGCGTGGGATGAGCAGTTCTTC
TRBJ1-1 - TRBV3-1 few CASSQVQATTEAFF TGTGCCAGCAGCCAAGTACAGGCGACGACTGAAGCTTTCTTT
TRBJ2-7 TRBD2 TRBV3-1 many CASSPDPSGGSYEQYF TGTGCCAGCAGCCCGGACCCCAGCGGGGGCTCCTACGAGCAGTACTTC
TRBJ2-7 TRBD2 TRBV20-1 many CSATPRLAEGSLEQYF TGCAGTGCTACGCCCAGACTAGCGGAGGGTTCCTTAGAGCAGTACTTC
TRBJ1-2 - TRBV20-1 many CSANPGVGYGYTF TGCAGTGCTAATCCAGGGGTGGGCTATGGCTACACCTTC
TRBJ1-5 - TRBV6-5 many CASSPRAASNQPQHF TGTGCCAGCAGCCCTAGGGCGGCTAGCAATCAGCCCCAGCATTTT
TRBJ2-7 TRBD1 TRBV6-5 many CASSYVVAGGVEQYF TGTGCCAGCAGTTATGTCGTCGCAGGGGGCGTTGAGCAGTACTTC
TRBJ1-1 TRBD1 TRBV27 many CASSPKTGGNIYFMNTEAFF TGTGCCAGCAGTCCGAAGACAGGGGGCAATATATATTTTATGAACACTGAAGCTTTCTTT
TRBJ2-1 - TRBV7-9 many CASSLLVENEQFF TGTGCCAGCAGCTTGTTGGTGGAGAATGAGCAGTTCTTC
TRBJ2-5 TRBD1 TRBV5-6 many CASSLRQGKETQYF TGTGCCAGCAGCTTGCGACAGGGGAAAGAGACCCAGTACTTC